This T cell receptor (beta chain) was sequenced during a study of blood T cell repertoires in COVID-19. Germline V gives CDR1 SQVTM, CDR2 ANQGSEA. The CDR3 has 12 amino acids. Trimming took off 2 bases at V and 9 bases at J, with 12 bases between the two ends. Sequencing was performed with immunoSEQ multiplex PCR; in TCRdb, only in-frame clones are kept and a portion is missing. The repertoire holds around 320,000 clones, with 85% to 95% as singletons. Sequencing was performed on PBMCs or T cells enriched from blood (not recorded which). This chain joins TRBV29-1 and TRBJ2-3, with a possible D match to TRBD1 (6 bases). The sequence was obtained from a woman in her twenties or thirties who had been exposed to COVID-19. The CDR3 DNA is TGCAGCGTTGAAATGGGGGCCGGGACGCAGTATTTT. Translation gives CSVEMGAGTQYF.